The 23 T cell receptor beta chains in this list originate from one sample, sequenced in a study of T cells in Graves' hyperthyroidism and ophthalmopathy. Using RNA transcripts as the source, TCR beta CDR3 regions were amplified. The TCR CDR3 first-round RT-PCR relied on the HTBI primer set. Via MiXCR, TCRdb re-called the multiplex PCR reads, giving one row per CDR3 protein. Among hundreds of thousands of distinct CDR3 sequences listed, approximately 14% were seen once. Sequencing was carried out using blood. These TCRs come from a woman between 35 and 50 years old with Graves' ophthalmopathy.

This clonotype was recorded at least ten times. The chain combines TRBV28 with TRBJ1-2; possibly TRBD1 for D (5 bases). Trimming shortened V by 5 bases and J by 4 bases, and 8 bases separated the two germline ends. The length of the CDR3 is 12 residues. The germline V gene encodes CDR1 MDHEN and CDR2 SYDVKM. This CDR3 is CASSRGGYGYTF. DNA of the CDR3: TGTGCCAGCAGTCGGGGGGGCTATGGCTACACCTTC.

The chain links TRBV6-5 to TRBJ2-2, with TRBD1 matching 11 bases. From germline, CDR1 is MNHEY and CDR2 SVGAGI. The J segment lost 4 bases and the V segment lost 4 bases, leaving 5 bases of the junction unmatched. This CDR3 comprises 16 residues. The CDR3: CASSFSGTGGTGELFF. CDR3 sequence (DNA): TGTGCCAGCAGTTTTTCCGGGACAGGGGGCACCGGGGAGCTGTTTTTT.

The V and J genes are TRBV6-2 or TRBV6-3 and TRBJ2-5; 16 nucleotides match TRBD2. The CDR3 runs to 18 residues. Germline V lookup: CDR1 MNHEY, CDR2 SVGEGT. V lost 4 bases, J lost 5 bases, and 10 bases stayed unmatched. The CDR3 sequence is CASSSGTSGRAEMETQYF. CDR3 nucleotide sequence: TGTGCCAGCAGTTCCGGGACTAGCGGGAGGGCCGAGATGGAGACCCAGTACTTC.

This clonotype was counted many times. The chain uses TRBV6-2 or TRBV6-3 and TRBJ2-7; tentatively, D is TRBD1 or TRBD2 (5 bases each). Trimming shortened V by 7 bases and J by 0 bases, and 16 bases separated the two germline ends. The CDR3 is made up of 15 amino acids. Germline-derived CDR1 and CDR2 are MNHEY and SVGEGT. The CDR3 is CASTDGTTDSYEQYF. The CDR3 DNA sequence: TGTGCCAGCACCGACGGGACCACCGACTCCTACGAGCAGTACTTC.

This clonotype was detected many times. The V gene is TRBV20-1, the J gene TRBJ1-5, with D possibly TRBD1 on 6 matching bases. The CDR3 extends over 14 amino acids. V lost 1 base and J 3 bases, leaving 10 bases between the germline ends. From germline, CDR1 is DFQATT and CDR2 SNEGSKA (reference sequence). The CDR3 nucleotides read TGCAGTGCTAGAGGGGACACATCCAATCAGCCCCAGCATTTT. As protein: CSARGDTSNQPQHF.

This clonotype was recorded many times. The chain recombines TRBV6-5 with TRBJ1-1, with D hard to call. The CDR3 has 13 amino acids. Trimming stripped 0 bases from V and 11 bases from J, with 13 bases between. Germline CDR1 is MNHEY and CDR2 is SVGAGI. CDR3 coding DNA: TGTGCCAGCAGTTACTCCGACTCCCGGGAGGCTTTCTTT. Translating gives CASSYSDSREAFF.

Of note for this clonotype: This may be a read error, as it is one base from a much larger clone. CDR3 residues: CVSSLAPDSNQETQYF. The CDR3 bases are TGTGTCAGCAGCTTAGCACCGGACAGTAACCAAGAGACCCAGTACTTC. The rearrangement links TRBV7-9 to TRBJ2-5; TRBD1 might be the D (6 bases). The CDR3 length is 16 residues. Germline V gives CDR1 SEHNR, CDR2 FQNEAQ (reference sequence).

In its sample, this clonotype was seen many times. The chain couples TRBV30 to TRBJ2-4, with D perhaps being TRBD1 or TRBD2 (5 bases each). The V end was cut by 4 bases, the J end by 2 bases, with 12 bases between. The CDR3 sequence is 14 residues long. The germline gives CDR1 GTSNPN, CDR2 SVGIG (reference sequence). This chain's CDR3 is CAWMGRITKNIQYF. Written as DNA, the CDR3 is TGTGCCTGGATGGGACGTATTACCAAAAACATTCAGTACTTC.

This chain uses TRBV7-2 with TRBJ2-5; the D is unclear. The CDR3 covers 15 residues. Trimming took 4 bases from V and 1 from J, leaving 13 bases between them. Germline CDR1 and CDR2: SGHTA and FQGNSA. CDR3 sequence: CASSYRSLTQETQYF. The CDR3 DNA follows: TGTGCCAGCAGCTACCGAAGTCTGACCCAAGAGACCCAGTACTTC.

This chain uses TRBV18 with TRBJ1-1, with 7 bases fitting TRBD1. With 1 base clipped from V and 6 bases from J, the junction kept 11 bases outside the gene matches. The CDR3 runs to 16 residues. Germline values: CDR1 KGHSH, CDR2 LQKENI. The CDR3 coding sequence is TGTGCCAGCTCACCACAGGGGGCAGGGACGGTGGCTGAAGCTTTCTTT. Amino acids: CASSPQGAGTVAEAFF.

This clonotype showed up many times. The genes are TRBV20-1 and TRBJ2-7; 9 nucleotides agree with TRBD2. The V gene end was trimmed by 3 bases and the J gene end by 5 bases; junction bases not matched to a gene: 2. Germline V gene data show CDR1 as DFQATT and CDR2 as SNEGSKA (reference sequence). CDR3 length: 12 residues. The CDR3 region is CSARLAGNEQYF. In DNA form, the CDR3 reads TGCAGTGCTAGGCTAGCGGGAAACGAGCAGTACTTC.

The sample holds a few counts of this clonotype. The chain is built from TRBV18 and TRBJ2-5, with a possible D match to TRBD2 (6 bases). The CDR3 has 15 residues. Per the germline V gene, CDR1 is KGHSH and CDR2 is LQKENI. The V gene lost 6 bases and the J gene lost 3 bases, with 17 bases spanning the gap. The DNA for the CDR3 is TGTGCCAGCTCCGGGCGGAGGGTACGGGAAGAGACCCAGTACTTC. Amino acid sequence: CASSGRRVREETQYF.

This clonotype was observed many times. The rearrangement links TRBV12-3 or TRBV12-4 to TRBJ1-6; maybe TRBD1 (5 bases). The CDR3 extends over 18 amino acids. The V end lost 4 bases, the J end lost 4 bases, and 20 bases lay between the germline ends. The CDR3 DNA reads TGTGCCAGCAGTTATTGGGGGAGTGGAGGGGCTTATAATTCACCCCTCCACTTT. Its protein is CASSYWGSGGAYNSPLHF.

The CDR3 loop reads CASSQVPQEAFF. In DNA, the CDR3 is TGTGCCAGCAGCCAAGTTCCGCAGGAAGCTTTCTTT. This chain connects TRBV14 to TRBJ1-1; D ambiguous. This CDR3 comprises 12 residues. The V gene's germline CDR1 is SGHDN and CDR2 FVKESK. Between the trimmed V and J ends, which lost 1 base and 8 bases, there was a span of 8 bases.

With respect to this clonotype: The germline gene is not matched at one end of the junction; a read error may be the cause. This sequence joins TRBV7-7 and TRBJ2-1; TRBD2 might be the D (6 bases). Germline loops: CDR1 SSHAT, CDR2 FNYEAQ (reference sequence). The CDR3 has 15 residues. CDR3 in DNA: TGTGCTAGCAGCTCACGGGAGAGCTCCTACAATGAGCAGTTCTTC. As protein: CASSSRESSYNEQFF.

The rearrangement links TRBV20-1 to TRBJ2-5, with D possibly matching TRBD1 (5 bases). This CDR3 comprises 15 residues. Germline V gives CDR1 DFQATT, CDR2 SNEGSKA (reference sequence). Trimming cost V 3 bases and J 7 bases, with 21 bases left between them. The CDR3 coding sequence is TGCAGTGCTAGGGCCCCGGACACGGGTGCAGGGACCCAGTACTTC. Translation: CSARAPDTGAGTQYF.

This clonotype was recorded at least ten times. The gene calls are TRBV6-2 or TRBV6-3 and TRBJ2-3; perhaps D is TRBD1 or TRBD2 (6 bases each). Between the trimmed V and J ends, which lost 5 bases and 7 bases, there was a span of 10 bases. The germline V gene has CDR1 MNHEY and CDR2 SVGEGT. The CDR3 has 12 residues. The CDR3 nucleotides read TGTGCCAGCAGTCACGGGGGCTATACGCAGTATTTT. Encoded protein: CASSHGGYTQYF.

The chain uses TRBV6-1 and TRBJ1-5; 7 positions agree with TRBD1. The CDR3 consists of 14 residues. Trimming removed 6 bases from V and 6 bases from J; junction bases left unmatched: 8. The germline V gene encodes CDR1 MNHNS and CDR2 SASEGT. CDR3 region: CASRVDRVSQPQHF. The DNA for the CDR3 is TGTGCCAGCAGGGTTGACAGGGTCAGTCAGCCCCAGCATTTT.

The chain uses TRBV30 and TRBJ2-7; 9 bases are a match to TRBD2. CDR3 length: 14 amino acids. The germline CDR1 and CDR2 sequences are GTSNPN and SVGIG (reference sequence). The V segment lost 3 bases and the J segment 5 bases; nucleotides outside the gene matches: 8. CDR3 loop: CAWSPSGRNDEQYF. The CDR3 bases are TGTGCCTGGAGCCCGAGCGGGAGGAACGACGAGCAGTACTTC.

Notes on this clonotype: A much larger clonotype is one base distant, so this may be a read error. The chain recombines TRBV7-8 with TRBJ2-7; possibly TRBD2 for D (5 bases). The V gene's germline CDR1 is SGHVS and CDR2 FQNEAQ. The CDR3 extends over 16 amino acids. CDR3 bases: TGTGCCAGCAGCCCCCGGTGGACTCCCCCCTCCTACGGGCAGTACTTC. It encodes CASSPRWTPPSYGQYF.

This clonotype was counted only a few times. The chain is built from TRBV4-1 and TRBJ2-1; 9 bases agree with TRBD2. Germline V CDR1 and CDR2: MGHRA, YSYEKL. V shed 1 base and J 0 bases; nucleotides not matched to a gene: 1. The CDR3 contains 16 residues. In DNA, the CDR3 is TGCGCCAGCAGCCAAGCGACTAGCGGCTCCTACAATGAGCAGTTCTTC. Encoded protein: CASSQATSGSYNEQFF.

This clonotype was seen repeatedly, ten times or more. The chain carries TRBV28 and TRBJ1-2; TRBD1 agrees at 7 bases. This CDR3 has 19 amino acids. CDR1 is MDHEN and CDR2 is SYDVKM in the germline V gene. V lost 2 bases to trimming and J lost 3 bases; unmatched junction nucleotides: 18. CDR3 nucleotide sequence: TGTGCCAGCAGTTTACTCCCCGAACTCCAGGGGGACGGTGACTATGGCTACACCTTC. It yields the protein CASSLLPELQGDGDYGYTF.

This clonotype was seen many times. DNA of the CDR3: TGCAGTGGCCTACCCGGACAGGGGAGGTTGGGTGAGACCCAGTACTTC. This codes for CSGLPGQGRLGETQYF. The gene calls are TRBV20-1 and TRBJ2-5, with 9 bases aligning to TRBD1. V trimming: 7 bases; J trimming: 5 bases; junction bases outside the gene matches: 17. The CDR3 covers 16 residues. From germline, CDR1 is DFQATT and CDR2 SNEGSKA (reference sequence).